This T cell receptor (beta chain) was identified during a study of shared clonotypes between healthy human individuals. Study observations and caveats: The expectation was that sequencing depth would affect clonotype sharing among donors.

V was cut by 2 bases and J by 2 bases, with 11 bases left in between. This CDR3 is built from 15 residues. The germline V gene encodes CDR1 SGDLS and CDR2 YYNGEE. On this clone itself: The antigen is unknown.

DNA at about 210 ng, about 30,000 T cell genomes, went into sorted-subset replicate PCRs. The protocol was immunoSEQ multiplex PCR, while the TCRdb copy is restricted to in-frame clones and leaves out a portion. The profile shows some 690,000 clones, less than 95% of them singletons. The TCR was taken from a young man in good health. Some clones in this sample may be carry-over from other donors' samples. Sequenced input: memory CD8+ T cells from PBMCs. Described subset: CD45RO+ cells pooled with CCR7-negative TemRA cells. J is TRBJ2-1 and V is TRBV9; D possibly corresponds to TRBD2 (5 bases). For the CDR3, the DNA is TGTGCCAGCAGCGTGAACGCCGGGGCCTACAATGAGCAGTTCTTC. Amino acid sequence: CASSVNAGAYNEQFF.